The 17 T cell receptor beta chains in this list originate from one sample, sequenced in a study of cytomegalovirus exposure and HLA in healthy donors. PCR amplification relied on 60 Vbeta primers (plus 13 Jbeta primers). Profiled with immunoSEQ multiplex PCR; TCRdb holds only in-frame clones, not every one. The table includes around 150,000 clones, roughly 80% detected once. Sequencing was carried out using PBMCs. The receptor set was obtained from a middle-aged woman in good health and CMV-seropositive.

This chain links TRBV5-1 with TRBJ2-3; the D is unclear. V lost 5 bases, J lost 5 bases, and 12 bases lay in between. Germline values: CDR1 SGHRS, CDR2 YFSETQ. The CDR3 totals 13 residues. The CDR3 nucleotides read TGCGCCAGCAGTGTTAGCTCGGGAGATACGCAGTATTTT. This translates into CASSVSSGDTQYF.

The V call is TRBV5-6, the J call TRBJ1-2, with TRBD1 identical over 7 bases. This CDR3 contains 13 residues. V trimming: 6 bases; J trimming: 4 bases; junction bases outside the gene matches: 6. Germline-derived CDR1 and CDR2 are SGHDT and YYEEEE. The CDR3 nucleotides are TGTGCCAGCATCAGGGGGGCGGGCTATGGCTACACCTTC. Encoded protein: CASIRGAGYGYTF.

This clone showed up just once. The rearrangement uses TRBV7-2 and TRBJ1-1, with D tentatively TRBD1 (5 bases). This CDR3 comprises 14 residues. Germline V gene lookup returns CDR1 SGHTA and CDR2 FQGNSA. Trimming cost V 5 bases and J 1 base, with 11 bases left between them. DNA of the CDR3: TGTGCCAGCAGCCTAAGACAGAAGAACACTGAAGCTTTCTTT. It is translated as CASSLRQKNTEAFF.

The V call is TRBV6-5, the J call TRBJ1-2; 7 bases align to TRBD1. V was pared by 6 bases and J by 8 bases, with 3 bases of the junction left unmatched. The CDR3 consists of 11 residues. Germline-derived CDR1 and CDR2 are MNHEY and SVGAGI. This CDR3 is CASRIGGGYTF. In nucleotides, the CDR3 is TGTGCCAGCAGGATAGGGGGCGGCTACACCTTC.

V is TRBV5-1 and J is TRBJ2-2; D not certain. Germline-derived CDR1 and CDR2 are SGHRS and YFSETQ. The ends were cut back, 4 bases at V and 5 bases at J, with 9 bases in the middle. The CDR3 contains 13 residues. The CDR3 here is CASSVQPTGELFF. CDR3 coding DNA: TGCGCCAGCAGCGTACAGCCTACCGGGGAGCTGTTTTTT.

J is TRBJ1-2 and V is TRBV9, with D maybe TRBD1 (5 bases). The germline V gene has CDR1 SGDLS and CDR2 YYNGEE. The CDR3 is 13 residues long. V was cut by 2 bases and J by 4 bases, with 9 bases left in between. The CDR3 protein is CASSVGQGYGYTF. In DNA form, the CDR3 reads TGTGCCAGCAGCGTCGGGCAGGGCTATGGCTACACCTTC.

The CDR3 region has the DNA TGTGCCAGCAGCTTAGATCCCGCGAGAGGGAGCAGTGAAAAACTGTTTTTT. Its translation: CASSLDPARGSSEKLFF. The rearrangement joins TRBV7-2 to TRBJ1-4; D is unclear. The V end was cut by 1 base, the J end by 7 bases, with 19 bases between. Germline values: CDR1 SGHTA, CDR2 FQGNSA. This CDR3 region has 17 residues.

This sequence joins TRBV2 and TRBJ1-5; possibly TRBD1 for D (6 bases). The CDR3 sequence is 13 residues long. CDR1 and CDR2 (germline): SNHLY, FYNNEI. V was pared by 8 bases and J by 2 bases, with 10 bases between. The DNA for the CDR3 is TGTGCCAGCGGAAGACAGGGCAATCAGCCCCAGCATTTT. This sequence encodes CASGRQGNQPQHF.

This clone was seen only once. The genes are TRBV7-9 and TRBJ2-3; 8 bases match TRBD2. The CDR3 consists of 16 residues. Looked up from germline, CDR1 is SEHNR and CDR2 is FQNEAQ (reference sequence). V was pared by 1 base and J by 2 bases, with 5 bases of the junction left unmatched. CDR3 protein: CASSLVAGGTTDTQYF. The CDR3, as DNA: TGTGCCAGCAGCTTAGTGGCGGGAGGTACCACAGATACGCAGTATTTT.

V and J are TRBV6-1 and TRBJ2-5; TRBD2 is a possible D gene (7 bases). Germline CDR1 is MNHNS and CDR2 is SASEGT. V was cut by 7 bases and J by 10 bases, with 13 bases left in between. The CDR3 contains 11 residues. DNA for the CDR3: TGTGCCAGCACTCAAGGGGGGGACCAGTACTTC. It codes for CASTQGGDQYF.

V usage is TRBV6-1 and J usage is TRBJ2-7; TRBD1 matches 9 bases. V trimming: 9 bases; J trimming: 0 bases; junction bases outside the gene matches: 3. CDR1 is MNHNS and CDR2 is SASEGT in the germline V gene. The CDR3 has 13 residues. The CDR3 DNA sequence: TGTGCCAGTAGGGACAGGGCCTCCTACGAGCAGTACTTC. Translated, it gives CASRDRASYEQYF.

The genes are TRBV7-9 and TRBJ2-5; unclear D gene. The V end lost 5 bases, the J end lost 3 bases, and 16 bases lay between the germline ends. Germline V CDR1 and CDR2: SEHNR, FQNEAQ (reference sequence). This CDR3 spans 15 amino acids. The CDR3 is CASSQAGGVEETQYF. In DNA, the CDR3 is TGTGCCAGCAGCCAAGCCGGCGGCGTCGAAGAGACCCAGTACTTC.

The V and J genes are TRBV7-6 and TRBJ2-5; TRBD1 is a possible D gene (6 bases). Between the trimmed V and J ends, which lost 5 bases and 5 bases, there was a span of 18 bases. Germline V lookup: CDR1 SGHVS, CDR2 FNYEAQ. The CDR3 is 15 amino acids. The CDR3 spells CASSQGSLRSETQYF. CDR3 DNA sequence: TGTGCCAGCAGCCAGGGGTCTCTGCGATCTGAGACCCAGTACTTC. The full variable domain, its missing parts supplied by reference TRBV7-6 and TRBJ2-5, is GAGVSQSPRYKVTKRGQDVALRCDPISGHVSLYWYRQALGQGPEFLTYFNYEAQQDKSGLPNDRFSAERPEGSISTLTIQRTEQRDSAMYRCASSQGSLRSETQYFGPGTRLLVL.

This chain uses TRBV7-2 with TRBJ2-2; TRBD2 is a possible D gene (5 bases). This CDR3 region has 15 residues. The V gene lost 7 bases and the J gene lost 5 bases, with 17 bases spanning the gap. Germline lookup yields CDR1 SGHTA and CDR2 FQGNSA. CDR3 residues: CASTPGGGETGELFF. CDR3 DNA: TGTGCCAGCACCCCCGGAGGAGGAGAGACCGGGGAGCTGTTTTTT.

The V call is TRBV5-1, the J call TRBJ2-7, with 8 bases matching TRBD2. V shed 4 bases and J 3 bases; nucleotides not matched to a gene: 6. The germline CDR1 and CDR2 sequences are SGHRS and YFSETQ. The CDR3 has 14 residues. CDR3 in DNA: TGCGCCAGCAGCCCTAGTAGCGGGGTCTACGAGCAGTACTTC. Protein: CASSPSSGVYEQYF.

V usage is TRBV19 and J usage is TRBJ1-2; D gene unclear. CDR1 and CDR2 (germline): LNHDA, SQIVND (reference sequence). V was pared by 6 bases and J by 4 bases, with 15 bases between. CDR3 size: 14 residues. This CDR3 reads CASSSSWAGYGYTF. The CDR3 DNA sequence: TGTGCCAGTAGCTCGTCTTGGGCAGGCTATGGCTACACCTTC.

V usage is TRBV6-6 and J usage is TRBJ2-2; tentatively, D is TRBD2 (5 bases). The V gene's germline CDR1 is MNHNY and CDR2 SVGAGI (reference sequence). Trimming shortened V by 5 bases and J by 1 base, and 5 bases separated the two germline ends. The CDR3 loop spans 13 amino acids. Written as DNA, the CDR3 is TGTGCCAGCAGTACTAGGAACACCGGGGAGCTGTTTTTT. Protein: CASSTRNTGELFF.